Below, 26 T cell receptor beta chains from the same sample are listed, as sequenced in a study of cytomegalovirus exposure and HLA in healthy donors. PCR was performed using 60 Vbeta and 13 Jbeta primers. Data came from immunoSEQ multiplex PCR; TCRdb stores just in-frame clones and leaves some out. The sample includes 55,000 to 70,000 clones. The material sequenced was PBMCs. All receptors derive from a female donor in good health and CMV-seropositive.

This sequence joins TRBV28 and TRBJ1-4; TRBD1 is a possible D gene (5 bases). V shed 6 bases and J shed 8 bases, with 25 bases lying between them. This CDR3 contains 17 residues. Germline CDR1 reads MDHEN; CDR2 reads SYDVKM. CDR3 sequence reads: CASSDGSGGSSGEKLFF. CDR3 sequence (DNA): TGTGCCAGCAGCGACGGGTCCGGGGGAAGCAGTGGGGAAAAACTGTTTTTT. Supplemented by reference TRBV28 and TRBJ1-4, the full variable domain reads DVKVTQSSRYLVKRTGEKVFLECVQDMDHENMFWYRQDPGLGLRLIYFSYDVKMKEKGDIPEGYSVSREKKERFSLILESASTNQTSMYLCASSDGSGGSSGEKLFFGSGTQLSVL.

The CDR3 DNA sequence: TGTGCCAGCAGCCCCTTAGCGGGAACCGACGAGCAGTACTTC. Amino acids: CASSPLAGTDEQYF. V gene TRBV14 combines with J gene TRBJ2-7, with TRBD2 matching over 8 bases. J gave up 5 bases and V 4 bases, and 7 bases lay outside the gene matches. Per germline, CDR1 SGHDN and CDR2 FVKESK. The CDR3 covers 14 residues.

The V call is TRBV2, the J call TRBJ2-1; the match to TRBD2 covers 11 bases. CDR3 length: 16 amino acids. The V and J ends lost 3 bases and 7 bases, in that order; junction bases with no gene match: 8. Germline lookup yields CDR1 SNHLY and CDR2 FYNNEI. This chain's CDR3 is CASSDLSSGRRNEQFF. In nucleotides, the CDR3 is TGTGCCAGCAGTGATCTGTCTAGCGGGAGGAGGAATGAGCAGTTCTTC.

This sequence joins TRBV9 and TRBJ1-2, with 9 nucleotides matching TRBD1. V dropped 4 bases and J dropped 8; count of bases not matched to a gene: 15. This CDR3 contains 16 residues. Germline V lookup: CDR1 SGDLS, CDR2 YYNGEE. CDR3 nucleotides: TGTGCCAGCAGCTCCCGGGACAGGGATTATCGAGAAGGCTACACCTTC. Its protein is CASSSRDRDYREGYTF.

The V and J genes are TRBV25-1 and TRBJ2-3, with 10 bases aligning to TRBD1. The CDR3 is 14 residues long. The trim removed 6 bases at V and 4 bases at J, leaving 4 bases unmatched. The germline V gene has CDR1 MGHDK and CDR2 SYGVNS. The CDR3 loop is CASRGQGMPDTQYF. In DNA, the CDR3 is TGTGCCAGCAGGGGACAGGGGATGCCAGATACGCAGTATTTT.

The rearrangement links TRBV28 to TRBJ2-7; tentative D call: TRBD2 (5 bases). The CDR3 has 14 amino acids. Germline V gene lookup returns CDR1 MDHEN and CDR2 SYDVKM. The germline V and J ends were trimmed by 2 bases and 2 bases, with 10 bases remaining between them. DNA of the CDR3: TGTGCCAGCAGTTTAGAGGGCGGAACCTACGAGCAGTACTTC. It yields the protein CASSLEGGTYEQYF. Drawing the rest from reference TRBV28 and TRBJ2-7, the complete variable domain is DVKVTQSSRYLVKRTGEKVFLECVQDMDHENMFWYRQDPGLGLRLIYFSYDVKMKEKGDIPEGYSVSREKKERFSLILESASTNQTSMYLCASSLEGGTYEQYFGPGTRLTVT.

This chain uses TRBV4-2 with TRBJ2-3; a weak D match, TRBD2 (6 bases). Germline CDR1 and CDR2: LGHNA and YNFKEQ. Trimming left V 1 base short and J 0 bases short, with 11 bases between. The CDR3 has 16 amino acids. CDR3: CASSQGASVSTDTQYF. In DNA form, the CDR3 reads TGTGCCAGCAGCCAAGGGGCTAGCGTAAGCACAGATACGCAGTATTTT.

This chain connects TRBV5-1 to TRBJ1-2, with D tentatively TRBD1 (6 bases). Germline-derived CDR1 and CDR2 are SGHRS and YFSETQ. V was pared by 4 bases and J by 0 bases, with 19 bases between. The CDR3 has 17 amino acids. This chain's CDR3 is CASSARQASLTNYGYTF. For the CDR3, the DNA is TGCGCCAGCAGCGCGCGACAGGCGAGCTTGACTAACTATGGCTACACCTTC.

The chain joins TRBV15 to TRBJ1-4, with 7 nucleotides matching TRBD1. The CDR3 runs 14 residues. Germline V gene lookup returns CDR1 LNHNV and CDR2 YYDKDF (reference sequence). With 0 bases clipped from V and 8 bases from J, the junction kept 3 bases outside the gene matches. The CDR3 DNA is TGTGCCACCAGCAGAGAGACAGGGTGGGAAAAACTGTTTTTT. Residues: CATSRETGWEKLFF. Looking up the rest from reference TRBV15 and TRBJ1-4 gives the full variable domain: DAMVIQNPRYQVTQFGKPVTLSCSQTLNHNVMYWYQQKSSQAPKLLFHYYDKDFNNEADTPDNFQSRRPNTSFCFLDIRSPGLGDTAMYLCATSRETGWEKLFFGSGTQLSVL.

The chain uses TRBV28 and TRBJ2-3; a weak D match, TRBD2 (6 bases). The CDR3 covers 16 residues. Looked up from germline, CDR1 is MDHEN and CDR2 is SYDVKM. V dropped 1 base and J dropped 4 bases, with 15 bases sitting between them. Written as DNA, the CDR3 is TGTGCCAGCAGTTTATCTGGGGGGATTAGAGCAGATACGCAGTATTTT. As protein: CASSLSGGIRADTQYF.

This rearrangement joins TRBV11-2 to TRBJ2-7; a possible D gene is TRBD1 (5 bases). The germline CDR1 and CDR2 sequences are SGHAT and FQNNGV. V lost 2 bases, J lost 1 base, and 9 bases lay in between. The CDR3 is 14 amino acids. The CDR3 is CASSLLTASYEQYF. The CDR3 DNA is TGTGCCAGCAGCTTACTGACAGCGTCCTACGAGCAGTACTTC.

The chain combines TRBV5-1 with TRBJ1-1; D is unresolved. CDR3 length equals 15 residues. From germline, CDR1 is SGHRS and CDR2 YFSETQ. V lost 0 bases and J lost 2, with 11 bases in between. As DNA, the CDR3 is TGCGCCAGCAGCTTGGGGCTAGGGAGTAACACTGAAGCTTTCTTT. Translating gives CASSLGLGSNTEAFF. Looking up the rest from reference TRBV5-1 and TRBJ1-1 gives the full variable domain: KAGVTQTPRYLIKTRGQQVTLSCSPISGHRSVSWYQQTPGQGLQFLFEYFSETQRNKGNFPGRFSGRQFSNSRSEMNVSTLELGDSALYLCASSLGLGSNTEAFFGQGTRLTVV.

V and J are TRBV6-5 and TRBJ2-5; D gene uncertain. The germline V and J ends were trimmed by 4 bases and 3 bases, with 12 bases remaining between them. The CDR3 covers 14 residues. Looked up from germline, CDR1 is MNHEY and CDR2 is SVGAGI. The CDR3 region is CASSSRISEETQYF. The CDR3 coding sequence is TGTGCCAGCAGTTCCCGTATAAGCGAAGAGACCCAGTACTTC.

The chain joins TRBV5-7 to TRBJ1-4, with TRBD1 matching over 7 bases. TRBV5-7 is noted as an ORF with a role that remains uncertain. V was clipped by 5 bases and J by 0 bases; unmatched bases: 10. The CDR3 runs 17 residues. CDR3 in DNA: TGTGCCAGCAGTCCCGGACAGGACCCTTCAACTAATGAAAAACTGTTTTTT. Translated, it gives CASSPGQDPSTNEKLFF.

The V and J genes are TRBV7-3 and TRBJ1-1, with D perhaps TRBD1 (5 bases). The CDR3 has 13 amino acids. V lost 5 bases, J lost 1 base, and 8 bases lay in between. Germline CDR1 is SGHTA and CDR2 is FQGTGA. The CDR3 region is CASSAQGNTEAFF. The CDR3 DNA reads as TGTGCCAGCAGCGCCCAGGGGAACACTGAAGCTTTCTTT.

The chain couples TRBV19 to TRBJ1-2, with 7 bases identical to TRBD1. V shed 2 bases and J 4 bases; nucleotides not matched to a gene: 7. Germline CDR1 LNHDA, CDR2 SQIVND (reference sequence). The CDR3 is 15 amino acids. Here the CDR3 reads CASSIIERDSYGYTF. In nucleotides, the CDR3 is TGTGCCAGTAGTATAATCGAAAGGGACAGCTATGGCTACACCTTC.

This chain joins TRBV30 and TRBJ1-2; perhaps TRBD1 as D (6 bases). V lost 2 bases and J lost 5, with 9 bases in between. The CDR3 covers 12 residues. Germline V lookup: CDR1 GTSNPN, CDR2 SVGIG (reference sequence). The CDR3 DNA reads TGTGCCTGGAGTCCGCAGGGGTATGGCTACACCTTC. Residues: CAWSPQGYGYTF.

The chain has TRBV29-1 and TRBJ1-2; D is undetermined. This CDR3 region has 13 residues. The V gene lost 6 bases and the J gene lost 4 bases, with 15 bases spanning the gap. Germline values: CDR1 SQVTM, CDR2 ANQGSEA. The CDR3 region is CSVAGPGGYGYTF. The CDR3 DNA follows: TGCAGCGTCGCAGGCCCCGGAGGCTATGGCTACACCTTC. The entire variable domain, with the rest obtained from reference TRBV29-1 and TRBJ1-2, is as follows: SAVISQKPSRDICQRGTSLTIQCQVDSQVTMMFWYRQQPGQSLTLIATANQGSEATYESGFVIDKFPISRPNLTFSTLTVSNMSPEDSSIYLCSVAGPGGYGYTFGSGTRLTVV.

The gene calls are TRBV5-1 and TRBJ2-7, with D unclear. The CDR3 extends over 13 amino acids. Germline V gene lookup returns CDR1 SGHRS and CDR2 YFSETQ. The V and J ends lost 1 base and 2 bases respectively, with 7 bases between them. The CDR3 DNA follows: TGCGCCAGCAGCTTGCACGGAGCCTACGAGCAGTACTTC. This sequence encodes CASSLHGAYEQYF. Full variable domain (missing parts from reference TRBV5-1 and TRBJ2-7): KAGVTQTPRYLIKTRGQQVTLSCSPISGHRSVSWYQQTPGQGLQFLFEYFSETQRNKGNFPGRFSGRQFSNSRSEMNVSTLELGDSALYLCASSLHGAYEQYFGPGTRLTVT.

The chain carries TRBV7-8 and TRBJ1-6; TRBD1 is a possible D gene (5 bases). The CDR3 is made up of 19 amino acids. Germline assignment: CDR1 SGHVS and CDR2 FQNEAQ. V gave up 0 bases and J gave up 0 bases, with 15 bases separating them. CDR3 bases: TGTGCCAGCAGCTTAGCGCTGGCAGGGCCGAGCTCCTATAATTCACCCCTCCACTTT. Protein: CASSLALAGPSSYNSPLHF. The whole variable domain, filled in from reference TRBV7-8 and TRBJ1-6, reads GAGVSQSPRYKVAKRGQDVALRCDPISGHVSLFWYQQALGQGPEFLTYFQNEAQLDKSGLPSDRFFAERPEGSVSTLKIQRTQQEDSAVYLCASSLALAGPSSYNSPLHFGNGTRLTVT.

The gene calls are TRBV5-5 and TRBJ1-1; the D gene is possibly TRBD1 (6 bases). Germline values: CDR1 SGHKS, CDR2 YYEKEE (reference sequence). V lost 4 bases to trimming and J lost 1 base, with 14 bases between them. The CDR3 covers 15 residues. As DNA, the CDR3 is TGTGCCAGCAGCAAAACAGGACAGTGGAACACTGAAGCTTTCTTT. Residues: CASSKTGQWNTEAFF.

The chain recombines TRBV28 with TRBJ1-1; weak D call: TRBD1 (5 bases). The CDR3 is made up of 15 amino acids. Looked up from germline, CDR1 is MDHEN and CDR2 is SYDVKM. Trimming took off 5 bases at V and 3 bases at J, with 16 bases between the two ends. In nucleotides, the CDR3 is TGTGCCAGCAGTCAAGCAGGGATCGAGCACACTGAAGCTTTCTTT. It codes for CASSQAGIEHTEAFF.

This chain connects TRBV4-1 to TRBJ2-5; 8 nucleotides match TRBD2. Germline trimming cut 0 bases from V and 5 bases from J; bases unmatched to any gene: 5. The germline gives CDR1 MGHRA, CDR2 YSYEKL. The CDR3 sequence is 15 residues long. CDR3 loop: CASSQDGGGRETQYF. CDR3 in DNA: TGCGCCAGCAGCCAAGATGGCGGGGGGAGGGAGACCCAGTACTTC.

The chain joins TRBV6-1 to TRBJ1-4; 7 bases align to TRBD1. V shed 6 bases, J shed 5 bases, and the junction held 9 bases outside the gene matches. The CDR3 is 15 amino acids. Germline V CDR1 and CDR2: MNHNS, SASEGT. This chain's CDR3 is CASRVNRGRNEKLFF. CDR3 in DNA: TGTGCCAGCAGGGTAAACAGGGGAAGGAATGAAAAACTGTTTTTT.

The chain couples TRBV28 to TRBJ2-3, with 9 bases aligning to TRBD2. The CDR3 runs to 16 residues. Trimming cost V 1 base and J 6 bases; bases outside gene matches: 8. The germline gives CDR1 MDHEN, CDR2 SYDVKM. The CDR3 here is CASSLFAGGFGDTQYF. In DNA form, the CDR3 reads TGTGCCAGCAGTTTATTTGCGGGAGGGTTCGGGGATACGCAGTATTTT. Together with reference TRBV28 and TRBJ2-3, the CDR3 gives the full variable domain: DVKVTQSSRYLVKRTGEKVFLECVQDMDHENMFWYRQDPGLGLRLIYFSYDVKMKEKGDIPEGYSVSREKKERFSLILESASTNQTSMYLCASSLFAGGFGDTQYFGPGTRLTVL.

The chain links TRBV29-1 to TRBJ2-1, with 8 bases aligning to TRBD2. This CDR3 region has 15 residues. From germline, CDR1 is SQVTM and CDR2 ANQGSEA. J was trimmed by 6 bases and V by 5 bases; bases with no gene match: 12. CDR3 sequence (DNA): TGCAGCGTTTATGGCGGGGGGCGTATGGTCAATGAGCAGTTCTTC. Residues: CSVYGGGRMVNEQFF.